What follows is one T cell receptor beta chain and its context. In its sample, this clonotype was seen a few times. Its specific antigen is unknown. Base qualities are missing; no much larger clone stands one base away. This sample was sequenced with an Illumina NovaSeq 6000. TCR cDNA was synthesized by 5'RACE template switching, through which a universal primer site and unique molecular identifiers were introduced. Priming of cDNA synthesis was performed from both the TCR alpha and TCR beta constant segments. Library amplification involved two PCR steps, and the second step added sample barcodes and sequencing adapters. Libraries were sequenced on Illumina HiSeq 2500 (2x100 bp) or NovaSeq (2x150 bp). Processing in the source paper ran as follows. MIGEC handled demultiplexing of reads and collapsing into UMI consensus sequences, while MiXCR performed V(D)J alignment. Vaccine-responding clonotypes were identified with edgeR using replicate PBMC samples, with FDR below 0.01 and a log2 fold change above 5 up to day 15 being required. Each bulk clonotype was labeled CD4 or CD8 based on which sequenced repertoire, CD4 or CD8, contained the clonotype at higher abundance. TCRdb's own reprocessing of the public reads used fastp at Q25 and MiXCR and kept productive beta chains. Each entry is one CDR3 protein sequence, shown with its most common DNA and genes. These V and J calls derive from TCRdb rather than the authors' analysis. The sample table records approximately 120,000 distinct CDR3 sequences; nearly 15% of these occur just once. Together, the top ten hold around 46% of the sample.

The CDR3 numbers 17 residues from cysteine through phenylalanine. CDR3 DNA is the only sequence kept; it has 51 bases, read in frame from the first base. V is shortened by 5 bases, J by 6 bases, and the region joining them spans 26 bases. CDR1 and CDR2 were assigned from the germline V gene as MDHEN and SYDVKM. This entry belongs to a study of T cells after yellow fever vaccination (dated by TCRdb to between 2018 and 2020). With regard to the full study: Libraries from fractions with low cell numbers were prepared with the SMART-Seq v4 Ultra Low Input RNA kit. Blood was drawn at multiple timepoints before and after primary and secondary immunization, with bulk PBMC replicates and cell subsets isolated. Two healthy male donors, one aged 18 to 30 and one aged 30 to 40 years, were included in the cohort. To follow T-cell clones before and after both primary and booster YFV17D yellow fever vaccination, bulk TCR alpha and beta repertoires underwent longitudinal sequencing. What the study reported, not specific to this receptor: The secondary T-cell response was found to be weaker but faster than the primary response, with a peak reached on day 5 rather than on day 15. Most clones expanded after primary vaccination were re-detected after the booster (around 96% of CD4 and about nine tenths of CD8), suggesting broad memory maintenance. A small share of clonotypes was detected in both CD4 and CD8 compartments, with the overlap likely arising from convergent recombination. FACS-sorted repertoires could contain abundant contaminating clonotypes from the bulk population, so computational filtering was required. Because only a couple of donors were included in the study, the extent to which the findings can be generalized is limited.

What the treatment or condition label conveys for this sample: live attenuated yellow fever vaccine strain. PBMCs were isolated from peripheral blood using a standard Ficoll-Paque protocol. CD4 and CD8 T-cell fractions were isolated with Dynabeads CD4 and CD8 positive selection kits. RNA was extracted with TriZol from bulk PBMCs, CD4 and CD8 fractions, and dextramer-positive and dextramer-negative fractions. This specimen consisted of CD8+ T cells sorted from PBMCs, obtained 5 days after the yellow fever booster vaccination. The chain uses TRBV28 and TRBJ2-7; the D gene is possibly TRBD1, with 6 bases matching. The sequence was obtained from a man in his late teens or twenties who received the YFV17D yellow fever vaccine. At the DNA level, the sequence is TGTGCCAGCAGTCCTAGAACTGGACAGACTCTCCGGGCCGAGCAGTACTTC. This is translated as CASSPRTGQTLRAEQYF.